Sequencing of this TCR beta chain was carried out in a study of CD8 T cells in ankylosing spondylitis. In making TCR beta libraries, quantitative 5'-RACE with molecular barcodes was used. MiXCR, run by TCRdb on the 5' RACE reads, gives a single entry per CDR3 protein. The data contain a few hundred thousand distinct CDR3 sequences, around 11% of them singletons. Notes on the study in general: Enrichment of disease-linked clones was reportedly significant in matched ankylosing spondylitis synovial fluid.

This clonotype was seen many times. The antigen remains undetermined. This receptor was identified in a male donor with ankylosing spondylitis or in good health (not recorded which). Input material: blood, either unsorted or a sorted T cell fraction (not recorded which).

In DNA form, the CDR3 reads TGCGCCAGCAGCTTGGGGTCCGGGACAGGGATTGTCGATGAGCAGTTCTTC. It codes for CASSLGSGTGIVDEQFF. The V call is TRBV5-1, the J call TRBJ2-1, with 9 bases matching TRBD1. J was trimmed by 8 bases and V by 0 bases; bases with no gene match: 12. This CDR3 is built from 17 residues. CDR1 is SGHRS, CDR2 YFSETQ, per germline. The full variable domain, rest sourced from reference TRBV5-1 and TRBJ2-1, is KAGVTQTPRYLIKTRGQQVTLSCSPISGHRSVSWYQQTPGQGLQFLFEYFSETQRNKGNFPGRFSGRQFSNSRSEMNVSTLELGDSALYLCASSLGSGTGIVDEQFFGPGTRLTVL.